This T cell receptor (beta chain) was recorded in a study of cytomegalovirus exposure and HLA in healthy donors. Study-wide findings and caveats: Investigators reported 150 to 200 TCR beta chains as tied to cytomegalovirus.

The PCR was carried out with 60 Vbeta primers and 13 Jbeta primers. TCRdb's table, derived via immunoSEQ multiplex PCR, lists solely in-frame clones and lacks some. Among fewer than 150,000 clones listed, 73% were seen once. V lost 1 base to trimming and J lost 7 bases, with 8 bases between them. The CDR3 has 13 residues. The germline V gene has CDR1 MGHRA and CDR2 YSYEKL. This clone was seen only once. Its specificity is unknown. The source is a human donor in good health. J is TRBJ2-1 and V is TRBV4-1; no clear D. The material sequenced was PBMCs. CDR3 nucleotide sequence: TGCGCCAGCAGCCAAGGCCCAGGTAATGAGCAGTTCTTC. This encodes CASSQGPGNEQFF.